This T cell receptor beta chain comes out of a study of cytomegalovirus exposure and HLA in healthy donors. The PCR was carried out with 60 Vbeta primers and 13 Jbeta primers. Data came from immunoSEQ multiplex PCR; TCRdb stores just in-frame clones and leaves some out. The sample gives about 140,000 clones, 77% of which show up once; 4.5% to 6% is in the top ten. Findings and caveats of the study: Earlier analysis found most TCR beta V segments productive about 90% or about 30% of the time.

The CDR3 is 12 amino acids. The germline V and J ends were trimmed by 2 bases and 10 bases, with 8 bases remaining between them. Germline V lookup: CDR1 SGHAT, CDR2 FQNNGV. Nominal health characterized the donors when sampled, though unrecorded immune exposures were likely. As concerns this clone: As yet, its antigen is unknown.

The chain has TRBV11-2 and TRBJ1-4; D is uncertain. The sample consisted of PBMCs. The source of this sequence is a woman aged 50 to 60 in good health and CMV-seronegative. The CDR3 reads CASSLSPSKLFF. CDR3 in DNA: TGTGCCAGCAGCTTATCCCCCTCAAAACTGTTTTTT. Drawing the rest from reference TRBV11-2 and TRBJ1-4, the complete variable domain is EAGVAQSPRYKIIEKRQSVAFWCNPISGHATLYWYQQILGQGPKLLIQFQNNGVVDDSQLPKDRFSAERLKGVDSTLKIQPAKLEDSAVYLCASSLSPSKLFFGSGTQLSVL.